This T cell receptor beta chain was captured in a study of shared clonotypes between healthy human individuals. This CDR3 contains 15 residues. Germline-derived CDR1 and CDR2 are MDHEN and SYDVKM. Between the trimmed V and J ends, which lost 3 bases and 2 bases, there was a span of 12 bases. Terminally differentiated effector memory CD45RA+ cells were excluded from the naive CD8 cells, which were CD45RO-negative and positively selected for CCR7. Every contributor of samples was a Caucasian grown-up residing in Nashville, Tennessee. The repertoire was sequenced with immunoSEQ multiplex PCR; TCRdb's copy has only in-frame clones and lacks some. In the table there are a few million clones, over 85% of which are singletons. Study observations and caveats: Memory subsets had estimated richness that was generally smaller than that of naive subsets. Generation of non-shared clonotypes was less probable than generation of clonotypes shared by all four donors. It was only blood that was sampled, and tissue repertoires likely differ.

Remarks on this clone: What it recognizes is unknown.

Sequenced input: naive CD8+ T cells from PBMCs. This receptor was taken from a man aged 18 to 29 in good health. Some clones in this sample may be carry-over from other donors' samples. The chain employs TRBV28 and TRBJ2-3; tentatively, D is TRBD2 (5 bases). The CDR3 region is CASSFFPRATDTQYF. CDR3 sequence (DNA): TGTGCCAGCAGTTTTTTCCCGCGGGCCACAGATACGCAGTATTTT.